This TCR beta chain was captured in a study of OX40 agonist ivuxolimab in advanced cancers. Study details: Prior anti-PD-1, anti-PD-L1 or anti-CTLA-4 therapy was allowed; more than 30% had some.

Turning to this clone: Its specificity is not known.

Trimming took 3 bases from V and 5 from J, leaving 14 bases between them. The germline CDR1 and CDR2 sequences are KGHSH and LQKENI. This CDR3 region has 14 residues. Overall study results and limits: Several nonresponders also turned out to have low normalized T-cell clonal expansion.

Produced via immunoSEQ multiplex PCR; TCRdb's table is partial and in-frame only. The sample lists about 94,000 clones; roughly 84% were seen once. J is TRBJ2-7 and V is TRBV18; no firm D call. This sample comprised CD4+ or CD8+ T cells sorted from blood, obtained in a trial of the OX40 agonist ivuxolimab. This clonotype was obtained from an adult with an advanced solid tumor such as melanoma, head and neck, liver or kidney cancer. CDR3 bases: TGTGCCAGCTCACCCCCGAACCAGGCGCACGAGCAGTACTTC. Amino acids: CASSPPNQAHEQYF.